This T cell receptor beta chain appears in the sequencing data of a study of beta chain features in type 1 diabetes. Study-wide results and limits: Shorter templates may be favored by PCR, equally so in patients and controls. Within patients, naive, central memory and Treg TCRB repertoires seemed more similar than within healthy donors. Significant though moderate, a shortening of TCRB CDR3s appeared in all four CD4+ subsets of Type 1 diabetes patients.

This clone occurred a few times. Its antigen is currently unknown. One heparinised draw of blood, averaging roughly 110 mL, came from each donor. Every bit of the isolated RNA underwent reverse transcription, so sequencing read expressed TCRB transcripts. TCRdb's table, derived via immunoSEQ multiplex PCR, lists solely in-frame clones and lacks some. Of hundreds of thousands of clones listed, over 12% are singletons. This CDR3 spans 15 amino acids. Germline V CDR1 and CDR2: MDHEN, SYDVKM. V was shortened by 2 bases and J by 7 bases, with 15 bases between the two germline ends. The sample comprised naive CD4+ T cells from blood. The chain is built from TRBV28 and TRBJ1-5; D might be TRBD1 (6 bases). The sequence was obtained from a man aged 18 to 35 with type 1 diabetes. Here the CDR3 DNA reads TGTGCCAGCAGTTTAGAGGCAGGGGACCTACAGCCCCAGCATTTT. This gives the protein CASSLEAGDLQPQHF.